In its sample, the clone carrying this T cell receptor (beta chain) was seen a few times. V lost 7 bases and J 3 bases, leaving 18 bases between the germline ends. CDR3 size: 15 residues. Germline CDR1 reads SNHLY; CDR2 reads FYNNEI. This sample is drawn from a study of blood T cell repertoires in COVID-19. Generated by immunoSEQ multiplex PCR, the TCRdb table keeps only in-frame clones and is missing some. The table has some 300,000 clones, 85% to 90% seen once. Sequencing used PBMCs or T cells enriched from blood (not recorded which). This chain connects TRBV2 to TRBJ1-2; possible D gene TRBD1, 6 bases. This receptor was obtained from a woman aged 25 to 39 who had recovered from COVID-19. CDR3 loop: CASTFTKTGYYGYTF. The CDR3 nucleotides read TGTGCCAGCACCTTTACTAAGACAGGATACTATGGCTACACCTTC.